This passage covers 3 T cell receptor beta chains from one sample sequenced in a study of identical twins. MiXCR was run by TCRdb on the 5' RACE reads, yielding one entry per CDR3 protein. The profile shows about 660,000 distinct CDR3 sequences, 8.5% to 9% of them singletons. The same specimen was also included in a second study, on yellow fever vaccine responses in identical twins.

The material sequenced was PBMCs. These receptors all stem from a woman aged 18-35 years in good health.

This clonotype showed up just a few times. The V call is TRBV7-9, the J call TRBJ2-7, with a weak D call TRBD2 (5 bases). The CDR3 consists of 14 residues. The V end lost 7 bases, the J end lost 2 bases, and 15 bases lay between the germline ends. Germline V gives CDR1 SEHNR, CDR2 FQNEAQ (reference sequence). CDR3 bases: TGTGCCAGCACCCGAGGGAGCGGAGCCTACGAGCAGTACTTC. Its protein product is CASTRGSGAYEQYF. The variable domain in full, with the rest retrieved from reference TRBV7-9 and TRBJ2-7, is DTGVSQNPRHKITKRGQNVTFRCDPISEHNRLYWYRQTLGQGPEFLTYFQNEAQLEKSRLLSDRFSAERPKGSFSTLEIQRTEQGDSAMYLCASTRGSGAYEQYFGPGTRLTVT.

With regard to this clonotype: A junction boundary mismatches the germline segment, possibly from a read error. The gene calls are TRBV5-5 and TRBJ2-3; 7 bases agree with TRBD1. Germline CDR1 reads SGHKS; CDR2 reads YYEKEE (reference sequence). The CDR3 loop spans 14 amino acids. This CDR3 is CAISPGTGTDTQYF. CDR3 coding DNA: TGTGCCATCAGCCCCGGGACAGGCACAGATACGCAGTATTTT.

The chain joins TRBV6-2 or TRBV6-3 to TRBJ2-3, with 7 bases identical to TRBD2. CDR1 is MNHEY and CDR2 is SVGEGT in the germline V gene. V dropped 8 bases and J dropped 3; count of bases not matched to a gene: 8. The CDR3 contains 14 residues. The CDR3 reads CASLPGLLTDTQYF. CDR3 nucleotides: TGTGCCAGCCTACCGGGACTACTTACAGATACGCAGTATTTT.